The 24 T cell receptor beta chains below come from one sample, sequenced in a study of blood T cell repertoires in COVID-19. Method: immunoSEQ multiplex PCR; TCRdb's copy keeps in-frame clones and lacks some. The sample consists of about 420,000 clones, 80% to 90% of them appearing once. Specimen: peripheral blood. Receptors were obtained from a man younger than 30 with COVID-19, enrolled during active disease.

This clone was found once. The V and J genes are TRBV7-9 and TRBJ2-1, with D possibly TRBD1 on 7 matching bases. This CDR3 spans 15 amino acids. Germline loops: CDR1 SEHNR, CDR2 FQNEAQ (reference sequence). Trimming shortened V by 5 bases and J by 9 bases, and 20 bases separated the two germline ends. CDR3 DNA: TGTGCCAGCAGCCTCCAGGGGGGACTTACGGGTGAGCAGTTCTTC. The encoded protein is CASSLQGGLTGEQFF.

This chain uses TRBV18 with TRBJ2-5; unclear D gene. The V gene lost 2 bases and the J gene lost 5 bases, with 12 bases spanning the gap. From germline, CDR1 is KGHSH and CDR2 LQKENI. This CDR3 has 14 residues. The chain's CDR3 is CASSPEIKEETQYF. The CDR3 nucleotides read TGTGCCAGCTCACCAGAGATTAAAGAGGAGACCCAGTACTTC.

V gene TRBV6-2 or TRBV6-3 combines with J gene TRBJ1-2; 8 nucleotides line up with TRBD1. CDR1 and CDR2 (germline): MNHEY, SVGEGT. V lost 4 bases to trimming and J lost 4 bases; unmatched junction nucleotides: 5. The CDR3 is 14 amino acids. In nucleotides, the CDR3 is TGTGCCAGCAGTTCAGGGGGCGCGAGCTATGGCTACACCTTC. Protein sequence: CASSSGGASYGYTF.

J is TRBJ1-2 and V is TRBV5-1, with D tentatively TRBD1 (6 bases). This CDR3 is built from 16 residues. V lost 0 bases and J 3 bases, leaving 15 bases between the germline ends. CDR1 is SGHRS, CDR2 YFSETQ, per germline. The DNA for the CDR3 is TGCGCCAGCAGCTTGGACACCCTGGGGGCCGACTATGGCTACACCTTC. It yields the protein CASSLDTLGADYGYTF.

V gene TRBV11-2 combines with J gene TRBJ1-3; D ambiguous. This CDR3 spans 16 amino acids. V was shortened by 5 bases and J by 0 bases, with 14 bases between the two germline ends. The germline V gene has CDR1 SGHAT and CDR2 FQNNGV. For the CDR3, the DNA is TGTGCCAGCAGCAAAAGCACTGTATTCTCTGGAAACACCATATATTTT. As protein: CASSKSTVFSGNTIYF.

Regarding this clone: At one of its ends the junction is not consistent with the germline gene, which may arise from a read error. V usage is TRBV7-7 and J usage is TRBJ2-1; D is uncertain. CDR1 is SSHAT and CDR2 is FNYEAQ in the germline V gene (reference sequence). The CDR3 loop spans 17 amino acids. The DNA for the CDR3 is TGTGCTAGCAGCTTAGCCATTACTCCTAGCTCCTACAATGAGCAGTTCTTC. Its protein product is CASSLAITPSSYNEQFF.

The CDR3 bases are TGTGCCAGCAGCCAATTACTTGGCTACGAGCAGTACTTC. It encodes CASSQLLGYEQYF. The chain recombines TRBV3-1 (or the pseudogene TRBV3-2) with TRBJ2-7; D is unclear. The V gene lost 2 bases and the J gene lost 3 bases, with 8 bases spanning the gap. There are 13 residues in the CDR3. CDR1 is LGHDT and CDR2 is YNNKEL in the germline V gene (reference sequence).

The V and J genes are TRBV27 and TRBJ2-7; 10 positions match TRBD1. The CDR3 length is 18 residues. Per the germline V gene, CDR1 is MNHEY and CDR2 is SMNVEV (reference sequence). The trim removed 0 bases at V and 4 bases at J, leaving 12 bases unmatched. DNA of the CDR3: TGTGCCAGCAGTTTATCGGGACAGGGGTCCAAAAGGGCATACGAGCAGTACTTC. It codes for CASSLSGQGSKRAYEQYF.

The chain carries TRBV6-5 and TRBJ2-1, with D perhaps TRBD2 (6 bases). The CDR3 spans 14 residues. Germline V CDR1 and CDR2: MNHEY, SVGAGI. V dropped 6 bases and J dropped 5 bases, with 14 bases sitting between them. CDR3 residues: CASRTRLVHNEQFF. CDR3 in DNA: TGTGCCAGCAGAACAAGACTAGTCCACAATGAGCAGTTCTTC.

The genes are TRBV15 and TRBJ2-7; 8 bases map to TRBD1. From germline, CDR1 is LNHNV and CDR2 YYDKDF (reference sequence). The J segment lost 2 bases and the V segment lost 1 base, leaving 10 bases of the junction unmatched. The CDR3 is 17 amino acids. For the CDR3, the DNA is TGTGCCACCAGCAGAGGTCCGGGACAGGTTTCCACCTACGAGCAGTACTTC. Its translation is CATSRGPGQVSTYEQYF.

The chain uses TRBV18 and TRBJ2-1, with 8 positions matching TRBD1. The V gene end was trimmed by 6 bases and the J gene end by 6 bases; junction bases not matched to a gene: 16. CDR1 KGHSH and CDR2 LQKENI come from the germline V gene. This CDR3 is 17 amino acids long. Here the CDR3 reads CASSPLVAGGFSNEQFF. CDR3 sequence (DNA): TGTGCCAGCTCCCCTTTAGTGGCAGGGGGCTTCTCCAATGAGCAGTTCTTC.

The chain carries TRBV27 and TRBJ1-5; D is unresolved. Germline V gives CDR1 MNHEY, CDR2 SMNVEV (reference sequence). The CDR3 sequence is 13 residues long. V lost 3 bases and J lost 4, with 7 bases in between. The CDR3, as DNA: TGTGCCAGCAGTTTGCAGAGGAATCAGCCCCAGCATTTT. Translated: CASSLQRNQPQHF.

The CDR3 sequence: CASSPSHVGETQYF. CDR3 DNA sequence: TGTGCCAGCTCACCATCTCACGTCGGGGAGACCCAGTACTTC. The chain recombines TRBV18 with TRBJ2-5, with D hard to call. V shed 2 bases and J shed 5 bases, with 12 bases lying between them. Germline values: CDR1 KGHSH, CDR2 LQKENI. This CDR3 region has 14 residues.

A remark on this clone: The sample holds other DNA sequences that translate to the same CDR3. The chain links TRBV7-9 to TRBJ1-1; the D is unclear. The length of the CDR3 is 11 residues. CDR1 is SEHNR, CDR2 FQNEAQ, per germline (reference sequence). V shed 7 bases and J shed 3 bases, with 6 bases lying between them. CDR3 sequence reads: CASTRDTEAFF. CDR3 coding DNA: TGTGCCAGCACTCGGGACACTGAAGCTTTCTTT.

This chain uses TRBV2 with TRBJ1-2; D might be TRBD1 (5 bases). The CDR3 is 13 amino acids. Germline V gene sequence: CDR1 SNHLY, CDR2 FYNNEI. V dropped 5 bases and J dropped 0 bases, with 7 bases sitting between them. The CDR3: CASSRTSNYGYTF. The CDR3 DNA is TGTGCCAGCAGTAGGACATCTAACTATGGCTACACCTTC.

The chain combines TRBV5-6 with TRBJ1-3; 9 bases align to TRBD1. Germline CDR1 is SGHDT and CDR2 is YYEEEE. The CDR3 sequence is 13 residues long. V was clipped by 4 bases and J by 8 bases; unmatched bases: 4. CDR3 sequence: CASSGTGTDTIYF. For the CDR3, the DNA is TGTGCCAGCAGCGGGACAGGGACAGACACCATATATTTT.

The J gene is TRBJ2-1, the V gene TRBV2; 8 nucleotides agree with TRBD2. V lost 6 bases and J lost 2; bases outside the gene matches: 12. The length of the CDR3 is 17 residues. Germline CDR1 reads SNHLY; CDR2 reads FYNNEI. The CDR3 nucleotides read TGTGCCAGCAGATCGGACTGGCGGGAGGTAGCCTACAATGAGCAGTTCTTC. Translated: CASRSDWREVAYNEQFF. Drawing the rest from reference TRBV2 and TRBJ2-1, the complete variable domain is EPEVTQTPSHQVTQMGQEVILRCVPISNHLYFYWYRQILGQKVEFLVSFYNNEISEKSEIFDDQFSVERPDGSNFTLKIRSTKLEDSAMYFCASRSDWREVAYNEQFFGPGTRLTVL.

This clone was observed a few times. The genes are TRBV18 and TRBJ2-2; either TRBD1 or TRBD2 may fit D (5 bases each). V gave up 6 bases and J gave up 4 bases, with 9 bases separating them. The germline V gene encodes CDR1 KGHSH and CDR2 LQKENI. This CDR3 spans 13 amino acids. CDR3 amino acids: CASSPGSTGELFF. CDR3 DNA sequence: TGTGCCAGCTCCCCAGGGAGCACCGGGGAGCTGTTTTTT.

The chain couples TRBV7-8 to TRBJ2-7; no clear D gene. CDR1 and CDR2 from the germline V gene are SGHVS and FQNEAQ. Deletions cut 1 base from V and 7 bases from J, with 11 bases between. CDR3 length: 13 residues. The CDR3 coding sequence is TGTGCCAGCAGCTTAGGTCCCGTGAGGGAGCAGTACTTC. It yields the protein CASSLGPVREQYF.

This chain joins TRBV5-1 and TRBJ2-1, with a possible D match to TRBD1 (6 bases). The germline V gene encodes CDR1 SGHRS and CDR2 YFSETQ. The CDR3 is 15 amino acids. V shed 0 bases and J shed 6 bases, with 13 bases lying between them. The CDR3 bases are TGCGCCAGCAGCTTGGTTTTGGGGGCCCCCAATGAGCAGTTCTTC. Protein product: CASSLVLGAPNEQFF.

The chain uses TRBV5-1 and TRBJ2-7; no firm D call. There are 14 residues in the CDR3. Trimming left V 3 bases short and J 0 bases short, with 10 bases between. CDR1 and CDR2 (germline): SGHRS, YFSETQ. CDR3 protein: CASSSDTFSYEQYF. CDR3 bases: TGCGCCAGCAGCTCTGACACTTTCTCCTACGAGCAGTACTTC.

J is TRBJ2-1 and V is TRBV30; 14 bases are shared with TRBD2. This CDR3 comprises 16 residues. Germline V gene lookup returns CDR1 GTSNPN and CDR2 SVGIG (reference sequence). Trimming cost V 4 bases and J 9 bases; bases outside gene matches: 11. CDR3 amino acids: CAWTVTGTSGRAEQFF. The CDR3 DNA reads as TGTGCCTGGACCGTTACCGGGACTAGCGGGAGAGCTGAGCAGTTCTTC.

The chain is built from TRBV27 and TRBJ1-5, with 7 bases aligning to TRBD1. Germline-derived CDR1 and CDR2 are MNHEY and SMNVEV (reference sequence). The CDR3 spans 14 residues. The J segment lost 4 bases and the V segment lost 11 bases, leaving 11 bases of the junction unmatched. CDR3 residues: CAFQSGGRNQPQHF. Here the CDR3 DNA reads TGTGCCTTCCAATCAGGGGGTCGAAATCAGCCCCAGCATTTT.

The chain joins TRBV27 to TRBJ2-7, with 9 positions matching TRBD1. V lost 6 bases and J lost 3; bases outside the gene matches: 12. The CDR3 length is 16 residues. Looked up from germline, CDR1 is MNHEY and CDR2 is SMNVEV (reference sequence). The CDR3 nucleotides read TGTGCCAGCAGAGATACAGGGGGCGGCCGCCTCTACGAGCAGTACTTC. Residues: CASRDTGGGRLYEQYF.